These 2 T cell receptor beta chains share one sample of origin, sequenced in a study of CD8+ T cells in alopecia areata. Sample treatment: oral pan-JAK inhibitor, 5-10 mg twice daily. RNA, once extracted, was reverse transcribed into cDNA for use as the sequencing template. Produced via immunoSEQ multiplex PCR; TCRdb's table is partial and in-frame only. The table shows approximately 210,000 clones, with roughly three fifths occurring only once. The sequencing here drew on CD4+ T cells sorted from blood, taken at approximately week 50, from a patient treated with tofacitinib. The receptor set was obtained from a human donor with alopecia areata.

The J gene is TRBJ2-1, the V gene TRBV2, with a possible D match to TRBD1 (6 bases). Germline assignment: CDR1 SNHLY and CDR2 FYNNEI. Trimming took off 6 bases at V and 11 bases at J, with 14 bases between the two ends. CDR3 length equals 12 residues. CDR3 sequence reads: CASRSDRMQQFF. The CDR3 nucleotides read TGTGCCAGCAGGTCAGACAGGATGCAGCAGTTCTTC.

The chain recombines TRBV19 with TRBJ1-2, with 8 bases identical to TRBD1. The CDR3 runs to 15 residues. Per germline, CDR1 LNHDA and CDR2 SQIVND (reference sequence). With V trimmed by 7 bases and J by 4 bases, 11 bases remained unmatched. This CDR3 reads CASTTDGQGGYGYTF. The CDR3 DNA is TGTGCCAGTACAACCGATGGACAGGGTGGCTATGGCTACACCTTC.